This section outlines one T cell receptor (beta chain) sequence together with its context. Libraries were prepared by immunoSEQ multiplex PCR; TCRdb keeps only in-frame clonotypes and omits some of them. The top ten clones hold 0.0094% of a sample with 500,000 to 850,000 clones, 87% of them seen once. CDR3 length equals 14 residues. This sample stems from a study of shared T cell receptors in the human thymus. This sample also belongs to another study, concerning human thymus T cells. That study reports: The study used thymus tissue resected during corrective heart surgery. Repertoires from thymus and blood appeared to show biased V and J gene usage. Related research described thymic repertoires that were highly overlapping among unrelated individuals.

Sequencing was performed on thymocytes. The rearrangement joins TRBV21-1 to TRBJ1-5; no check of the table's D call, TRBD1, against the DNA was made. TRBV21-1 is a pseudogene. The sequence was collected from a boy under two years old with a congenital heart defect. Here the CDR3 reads CASSPGQGNQPQHF. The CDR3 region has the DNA TGTGCCAGCAGCCCAGGACAGGGCAATCAGCCCCAGCATTTT.